In its sample, the clone carrying this T cell receptor beta chain was seen a few times. Its antigen is not identified. Treatment specified: roughly 10-day PBMC culture with coronavirus spike peptide pools or control peptides (ViraFEST assay). The Oncomine TCR Beta short-read assay generated sequence data from the DNA of cultured CD4+ T cells. TCRdb re-called the PCR reads with MiXCR, one entry per CDR3 protein. The table lists over 20,000 distinct CDR3 sequences, over 60% of them singletons. V shed 3 bases, J shed 5 bases, and the junction held 3 bases outside the gene matches. The length of the CDR3 is 13 residues. The germline gives CDR1 MGHDK, CDR2 SYGVNS. This record belongs to a study of vaccination and CD4 T cells after COVID-19.

This TCR was recovered from a human donor who had recovered from COVID-19. Specimen: CD4+ T cells from blood, cultured in vitro. The chain joins TRBV25-1 to TRBJ2-5; 7 nucleotides line up with TRBD1. The CDR3 DNA reads TGTGCCAGCAGTGACGGACAGGTGGAGACCCAGTACTTC. Translation gives CASSDGQVETQYF. The full variable domain, rest sourced from reference TRBV25-1 and TRBJ2-5, is EADIYQTPRYLVIGTGKKITLECSQTMGHDKMYWYQQDPGMELHLIHYSYGVNSTEKGDLSSESTVSRIRTEHFPLTLESARPSHTSQYLCASSDGQVETQYFGPGTRLLVL.